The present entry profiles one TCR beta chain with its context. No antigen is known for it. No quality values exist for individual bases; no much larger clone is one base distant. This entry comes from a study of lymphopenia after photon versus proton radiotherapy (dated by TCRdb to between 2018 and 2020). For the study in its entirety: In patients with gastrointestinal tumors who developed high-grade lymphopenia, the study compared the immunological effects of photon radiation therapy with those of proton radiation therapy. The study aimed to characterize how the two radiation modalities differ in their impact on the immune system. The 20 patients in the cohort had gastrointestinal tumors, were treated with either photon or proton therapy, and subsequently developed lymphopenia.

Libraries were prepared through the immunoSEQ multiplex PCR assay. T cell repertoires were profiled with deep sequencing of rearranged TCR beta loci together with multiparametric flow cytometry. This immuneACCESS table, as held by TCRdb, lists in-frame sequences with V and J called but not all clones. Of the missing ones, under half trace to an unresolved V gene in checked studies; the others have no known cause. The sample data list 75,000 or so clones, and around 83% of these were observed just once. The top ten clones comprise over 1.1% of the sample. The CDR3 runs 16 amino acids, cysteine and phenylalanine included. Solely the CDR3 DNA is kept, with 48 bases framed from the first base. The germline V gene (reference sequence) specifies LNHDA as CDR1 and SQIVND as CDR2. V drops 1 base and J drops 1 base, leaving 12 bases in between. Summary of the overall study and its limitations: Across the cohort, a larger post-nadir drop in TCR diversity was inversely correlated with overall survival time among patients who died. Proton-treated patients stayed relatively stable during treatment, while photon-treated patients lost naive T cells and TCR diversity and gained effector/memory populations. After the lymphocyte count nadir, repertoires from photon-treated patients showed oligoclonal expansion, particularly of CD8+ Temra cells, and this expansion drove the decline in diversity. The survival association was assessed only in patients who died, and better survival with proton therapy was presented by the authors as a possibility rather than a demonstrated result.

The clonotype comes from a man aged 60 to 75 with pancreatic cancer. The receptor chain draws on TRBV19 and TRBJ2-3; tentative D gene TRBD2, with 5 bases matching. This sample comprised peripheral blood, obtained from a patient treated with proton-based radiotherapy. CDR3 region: CASSIGTSFGTDTQYF. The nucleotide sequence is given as TGTGCCAGTAGTATAGGGACTTCTTTTGGCACAGATACGCAGTATTTT.